This T cell receptor beta chain was profiled in a study of cytomegalovirus exposure and HLA in healthy donors (dated by TCRdb to the late 2010s). With regard to the full study: In an earlier analysis of 550 to 750 of the donors, about 260 Gb of sequence data and 90 million to 130 million unique TCR beta sequences from approximately 180 million T cells were reported. An early release that covered about 600 HLA-typed donors contained around 300 gigabases of sequencing data and about 84 million unique TCR sequences. Of the approximately 400 genotyped donors, roughly 85% fell in the genetic ancestry cluster associated with self-reported Caucasian donors. The study aimed to test whether cataloging public T cell receptors could reveal signatures of past pathogen exposure. The T cell repertoires of 550 to 850 subjects were profiled by immunosequencing and related to cytomegalovirus serostatus. A separate validation cohort of 100 to 150 different subjects was used in addition to the 666-subject first cohort. The study combined high-throughput TCR immunosequencing, statistical association of individual TCRs with disease status, and machine learning to predict cytomegalovirus infection status. To study patterns of TCR occurrence, a later analysis re-analyzed previously published TCR beta repertoires from 650 to 750 donors and added high-resolution HLA genotyping. The later analysis used no new phenotypic data to find candidate immune exposures, relying instead on TCR beta sequences and their occurrence across donors. An earlier analysis of 587 of the donors applied high-throughput TCR beta sequencing to assess whether each TCR beta V gene segment acted as functional or pseudogenic. Alongside the repertoire data, information on donor age, sex, ethnicity and CMV serostatus was compiled. In a later genetic analysis, genome-wide SNP genotypes for about three fifths of the roughly 670 donors were used, and that subset was treated as a discovery cohort. Every repertoire in the discovery cohort had been generated on one and the same sequencing platform. Class I and class II HLA loci were covered by the typing at four-digit resolution. Typing coverage varied by locus: about 620-640 donors for A, B, C, DRB1 and DQB1; approximately 500 for DQA1; approximately 610 for DPA1; about 450 for DPB1. A handful of DR-DQ haplotypes were handled as single units for association and clustering because linkage in the cohort was strong. Among roughly 400 genotyped donors of the cohort, an average of 235,054 unique TCR beta nucleotide sequences were sequenced per donor, around 20% of them non-productive.

The library was prepared using the immunoSEQ multiplex PCR assay. A mixture of 60 forward primers for TCR Vbeta segments and 13 reverse primers for TCR Jbeta segments was used in the multiplex PCR. A multiplex PCR assay on genomic DNA amplified the CDR3 region of rearranged TCR beta genes. On the Illumina HiSeq System, the amplified TCR beta libraries were sequenced as 87-base-pair reads. The paper's processing steps were these. A later analysis counted 75 million to 100 million unique TCR beta chains across the 650 to 700 repertoires, and 9 million to 14 million of these chains were shared by at least two donors. Raw reads were error-corrected and collapsed into unique sequences with a nearest-neighbor algorithm that merged closely related sequences to remove PCR and sequencing errors. Alignment of CDR3 sequences to IMGT reference sequences was used to assign V, D and J gene segments. For a sequence to be retained, a match of at least six nucleotides was required to both a V gene segment and a J gene segment. Rearrangements were classified as productive when the CDR3 lacked stop codons and remained in frame with V and J, and all other rearrangements were classified as non-productive. CDR3 was defined according to IMGT convention as the region running from the second conserved V-encoded cysteine to the conserved J-encoded phenylalanine. In an earlier analysis of roughly 610 of the donors, sequences lacking an unambiguous match to a single V gene segment were excluded. In an earlier analysis of 587 of the donors, a V segment was called functional when productive rearrangements were above 56.7%, and segregating when the standard deviation between donors exceeded 5%. A statistical classification framework was developed to diagnose cytomegalovirus status using the catalog of TCR beta chain sequences. In a later analysis, V and J genes were assigned by comparing TCR nucleotide sequences against IMGT/GENE-DB human TR gene sequences. Using the TCRdist pipeline, a later analysis assigned CDR3 sequences along with most-parsimonious VDJ recombination scenarios. In a later analysis, each TCR beta chain was defined by its CDR3 amino acid sequence together with its V-gene family, and reads without a unique V-gene family were excluded. To address suspected cross-contamination and a sequencing artifact, a later analysis removed over 500 highly shared, low-generation-probability nucleotide sequences. In a later analysis, a clonal expansion index for each public chain was calculated from normalized within-repertoire ranks of inferred template counts. In a later analysis, generation probabilities were computed using a VDJ recombination model fitted to out-of-frame rearrangements, and the results were checked against IGoR. In a later analysis, hypergeometric tests were used to score TCR-TCR, TCR-HLA and TCR-CMV co-occurrence, with a repertoire-size bias correction applied to TCR pairs. To estimate false discovery rates, a later analysis permuted the HLA or CMV assignments 20 times. A later analysis grouped co-occurring TCRs with DBSCAN, adding TCRdist sequence similarity when clustering within HLA-allele-positive subsets. Repertoires with fewer than 30,000 or more than 120,000 public chains, plus five repertoires with anomalous nucleotide sharing, were excluded from co-occurrence clustering. The immuneACCESS repertoire file appears here via TCRdb, limited to in-frame rearrangements. These files lack a portion of the clones; in checked studies, under half of the deficit traces to unresolved V genes, and the cause of the others is not known. The V and J calls and the clone size are those of that table, but D and trimming were determined from the DNA. The sample table contains over 150,000 clones; only one count was recorded for roughly 83% of them. 1.2% of the sample is in the top ten clones.

Study-wide findings and limitations: In a later genetic analysis, a missense DCLRE1C variant was associated with V-gene and J-gene trimming of TCR beta chains, and the association was replicated in an independent cohort. A further reported finding was that TCR beta sequences accurately predicted the HLA-A and HLA-B alleles for most subjects in the first cohort. In a later analysis, most CMV-associated TCR beta chains were found to appear HLA-restricted, with HLA associations seemingly driven largely by CMV exposure. In both the original and validation cohorts, the classifier was reported to diagnose cytomegalovirus status with high specificity and sensitivity. A later genetic analysis reported fewer N-insertions in productive TCRs among donors in an Asian-associated ancestry cluster than the approximately 700-donor mean. Because HLA typing was missing for some donors at each locus, association tests included only the typed subset. This cohort had only TCR beta chains sequenced, and the lack of alpha or paired-chain data limited which features could be detected. When HLA alleles, especially DR and DQ, strongly co-occurred, attributing TCR associations to individual alleles was difficult. Some 16 rarely observed V segments, including chromosome 9 orphons, were excluded from the earlier analysis of approximately 500 of the donors because counts were too low. Linkage disequilibrium might explain the correlated functional status among segregating V segments, but an unknown experimental factor could not be excluded. Most TCR sequences were seen in very few donors, while some public TCRs were found in many individuals. Because the 87-base-pair reads could not distinguish some IMGT-functional V segments, including TRBV6-2 and TRBV6-3, those segments were excluded. In vitro tests confirmed that three of the cytomegalovirus-associated TCR beta chains recognize cytomegalovirus antigens. The sequencing pipeline was judged likely to have produced a cluster of highly shared sequence variants as a technical artifact. For the cohort, immune exposure information was limited to CMV serostatus. Specific HLA alleles were associated with 15,000 to 20,000 TCR beta sequences at a false discovery rate of 0.05 in a later analysis. A later analysis found that TCR association rates varied across HLA loci, with DRB1 alleles showing the most associated TCRs and HLA-C alleles the fewest. Roughly uniform sequencing depth across donors was assumed in presence/absence analyses, although this assumption may not hold. Compared with equally common non-associated chains, HLA-associated TCR beta chains in a later analysis were more clonally expanded and had lower generation probabilities. The authors suggested that the approach could potentially be generalized to other disease states and immunological phenotypes. In an earlier analysis of some 640 of the donors, most TCR beta V segments were observed in productive rearrangements about 90% or about 30% of the time, broadly matching IMGT annotations. Several of the top co-occurrence clusters appeared to be linked to parvovirus B19, influenza, CMV and Epstein-Barr virus, according to a later analysis. A total of roughly 160 TCR beta chains were listed by the study as associated with cytomegalovirus.

The CDR3 covers 11 residues, taking in both the cysteine and the phenylalanine. Of the read, only the CDR3 DNA is kept; its 33 bases are in frame from base 1. Relative to germline, V is 6 bases shorter and J is 6 bases shorter, with 7 bases between their ends. Sequences SNHLY (CDR1) and FYNNEI (CDR2) are obtained from the germline V gene. As concerns this clone: Its antigen has not been determined. No much larger clone is present one base from it, and per-base qualities are unavailable.

The cohort was made up of 666 healthy bone marrow donors. All cohort members were sampled while nominally healthy, although unrecorded immune exposures were likely present. The donor tested CMV seronegative and was one of the 352 seronegative cohort members. Every donor gave a peripheral blood sample, and the peripheral blood mononuclear cells from that sample were used for TCR beta sequencing. The Qiagen DNeasy Blood Extraction Kit was used to extract genomic DNA from the blood cell samples. Specimen: PBMCs. The sequence joins TRBV2 to TRBJ2-3; a confident D gene designation cannot be given. The TCR sequence derives from a boy younger than 10 in good health and CMV-seronegative. The DNA reads TGTGCCAGCAGGAGAGGCGATACGCAGTATTTT. Its translation reads: CASRRGDTQYF.